This paragraph covers one T cell receptor (beta chain) sequence. What it binds is unknown. This entry belongs to a study of blood T cells in healthy people across ages. Study results and limitations: Total diversity from one million sequenced T cells was likely underestimated. Unsorted PBMCs blocked a conclusive comparison of naive and antigen-experienced cells.

Drawn from each donor were ten milliliters of peripheral blood. Each sample provided at least 6 micrograms of extracted total RNA. The second PCR ran about 6 to 12 cycles with a sample-barcoded 5' primer and J-beta primers. TCRdb re-analysed the 5' RACE reads in MiXCR, keeping a single row per CDR3 protein. The sample gives some 320,000 distinct CDR3 sequences, 27% of which show up once; approximately 29% is in the top ten. This TCR was sampled from a woman in her seventies in good health. The sequencing input was blood.

The CDR3 loop is CSALLAGGANIQYF. The CDR3 coding sequence is TGCAGCGCCCTACTAGCGGGAGGGGCAAACATTCAGTACTTC. The chain recombines TRBV29-1 with TRBJ2-4, with 13 bases aligning to TRBD2. The V and J ends lost 7 bases and 6 bases, in that order; junction bases with no gene match: 6. Germline assignment: CDR1 SQVTM and CDR2 ANQGSEA. This CDR3 comprises 14 residues.